The clone carrying this T cell receptor (beta chain) is a singleton in its sample. What it binds is not known. These data originate in a study of T cell responses to AZD1222 COVID-19 vaccine. Study results and limitations: Donors were chiefly white British, with a greater number of females, and clonal diversity was perhaps underestimated. Sampled repertoires all dated from after the peak T cell response.

Profiling relied on immunoSEQ multiplex PCR, and the TCRdb table lists in-frame clones only, not all of them. The profile shows about 160,000 clones, roughly nine tenths of them singletons. V was shortened by 2 bases and J by 4 bases, with 14 bases between the two germline ends. Germline assignment: CDR1 LGHNA and CDR2 YSLEER. The CDR3 sequence is 15 residues long. This sample comprised peripheral blood, obtained on day 0 of AZD1222 vaccination. The sequence derives from an adult in good health. V is TRBV4-3 and J is TRBJ1-2; tentative D call: TRBD1 (5 bases). This chain's CDR3 is CASSQSTTGGYGYTF. The DNA of the CDR3 is TGCGCCAGCAGCCAATCCACCACAGGAGGCTATGGCTACACCTTC.